This TCR beta chain was found in a study of blood T cell repertoires in COVID-19. The method was immunoSEQ multiplex PCR; TCRdb's version includes in-frame clones alone and lacks a portion of them. The repertoire includes some 290,000 clones, 81% of them detected once, and 2.5% to 3% sits in the top ten. Per germline, CDR1 MNHEY and CDR2 SVGEGT. Deletions cut 3 bases from V and 2 bases from J, with 14 bases between. The CDR3 totals 15 residues. The receptor was isolated from a woman aged 55-69 years with active or convalescent COVID-19. This rearrangement joins TRBV6-2 or TRBV6-3 to TRBJ2-7; D call uncertain. The sequenced sample was peripheral blood. CDR3: CASSYQAGPPYEQYF. The CDR3 bases are TGTGCCAGCAGTTATCAGGCAGGTCCTCCCTACGAGCAGTACTTC.